What follows are 7 T cell receptor beta chains derived from one specimen sequenced in a study of blood T cell repertoires in COVID-19. TCRdb's copy holds only in-frame clones and misses some; the assay was immunoSEQ multiplex PCR. The sample consists of roughly 160,000 clones, over 75% of them appearing once. The sample comprised peripheral blood. Source of these receptors: an elderly man with COVID-19, enrolled during active disease.

V usage is TRBV28 and J usage is TRBJ1-4; D is unresolved. The germline V gene encodes CDR1 MDHEN and CDR2 SYDVKM. V was cut by 4 bases and J by 3 bases, with 15 bases left in between. This CDR3 is 16 amino acids long. CDR3 protein: CASSSPGGVPNEKLFF. The CDR3 DNA reads as TGTGCCAGCAGTTCCCCGGGCGGGGTTCCTAATGAAAAACTGTTTTTT. The full variable domain, completed using reference TRBV28 and TRBJ1-4, is DVKVTQSSRYLVKRTGEKVFLECVQDMDHENMFWYRQDPGLGLRLIYFSYDVKMKEKGDIPEGYSVSREKKERFSLILESASTNQTSMYLCASSSPGGVPNEKLFFGSGTQLSVL.

The chain uses TRBV2 and TRBJ2-5, with D possibly TRBD2 on 5 matching bases. V dropped 4 bases and J dropped 1 base, with 10 bases sitting between them. This CDR3 is built from 14 residues. CDR1 and CDR2 (germline): SNHLY, FYNNEI. The CDR3 DNA reads TGTGCCAGCAGTGTAGGAGGCAGCCAAGAGACCCAGTACTTC. It codes for CASSVGGSQETQYF.

This clone was counted once. The rearrangement uses TRBV5-1 and TRBJ1-1, with D unresolved. The CDR3 length is 13 residues. CDR1 is SGHRS and CDR2 is YFSETQ in the germline V gene. The V gene lost 1 base and the J gene lost 1 base, with 5 bases spanning the gap. The DNA for the CDR3 is TGCGCCAGCAGCTTGCCCGGGAACACTGAAGCTTTCTTT. Translation: CASSLPGNTEAFF.

V gene TRBV3-1 (or the pseudogene TRBV3-2) combines with J gene TRBJ1-6; tentatively, D is TRBD1 (5 bases). This CDR3 is built from 14 residues. Germline loops: CDR1 LGHDT, CDR2 YNNKEL (reference sequence). V lost 0 bases and J 10 bases, leaving 10 bases between the germline ends. CDR3 in amino acids: CASSQDRGGSPLHF. The CDR3 DNA is TGTGCCAGCAGCCAAGATCGGGGGGGGTCACCCCTCCACTTT.

V usage is TRBV10-3 and J usage is TRBJ2-3, with TRBD2 matching 11 bases. The CDR3 totals 16 residues. Germline assignment: CDR1 ENHRY and CDR2 SYGVKD. The ends lost 5 bases at V and 0 bases at J; junction bases unmatched: 4. CDR3 coding DNA: TGTGCCATCAGTCCGGGACTAGCGGCTAGCACAGATACGCAGTATTTT. It specifies CAISPGLAASTDTQYF.

This clone was seen only once. The chain has TRBV2 and TRBJ1-1; no definite D call. The CDR3 is 12 amino acids. V lost 3 bases to trimming and J lost 11 bases, with 13 bases between them. Germline assignment: CDR1 SNHLY and CDR2 FYNNEI. In DNA form, the CDR3 reads TGTGCCAGCAGTGATCCCCGGGTCTGGGCTTTCTTT. It yields the protein CASSDPRVWAFF. The variable domain in full, with the rest retrieved from reference TRBV2 and TRBJ1-1, is EPEVTQTPSHQVTQMGQEVILRCVPISNHLYFYWYRQILGQKVEFLVSFYNNEISEKSEIFDDQFSVERPDGSNFTLKIRSTKLEDSAMYFCASSDPRVWAFFGQGTRLTVV.

The V and J genes are TRBV3-1 (or the pseudogene TRBV3-2) and TRBJ1-6; possible D gene TRBD1, 5 bases. The V end lost 5 bases, the J end lost 10 bases, and 12 bases lay between the germline ends. Germline CDR1 is LGHDT and CDR2 is YNNKEL (reference sequence). The CDR3 totals 13 residues. The CDR3 protein is CASSALGGSPLHF. The DNA for the CDR3 is TGTGCCAGCAGCGCCCTGGGGGGATCACCCCTCCACTTT.